The rows below give T cell receptor beta chains drawn from one sample of a study of shared clonotypes between healthy human individuals. Repertoires were generated with immunoSEQ multiplex PCR, while TCRdb's copy carries only in-frame clones and drops some. The top ten hold 0.3% to 0.45% of the sample, which has about 2.5 million clones, around 93% seen once. The sequencing sample was made of naive CD4+ T cells from PBMCs. These receptors originate from a man aged 18 to 29 in good health. Some clones in this sample may be carry-over from other donors' samples. Both conserved end residues are part of each CDR3. The D gene is left open where the match is weak. Part of the rows lack a size; the others show once, few, many or a class for expanded clones.

j_call d_call clone_size v_call cdr3_nt cdr3_aa
TRBJ1-4 . . TRBV18 TGTGCCAGCTCACCGGGGCGTAGTCCTAGGGGTGAAAAACTGTTTTTT CASSPGRSPRGEKLFF
TRBJ2-1 TRBD2 . TRBV7-9 TGTGCCAGCAGCTCCGGGACTAGCGGGAGGGGCGATGAGCAGTTCTTC CASSSGTSGRGDEQFF
TRBJ2-5 TRBD2 . TRBV9 TGTGCCAGCAGCGTAGATAGCGGGAGTTTTGAGACCCAGTACTTC CASSVDSGSFETQYF
TRBJ2-3 TRBD1 once TRBV29-1 TGCAGCGTTGCGCCGGGACAGGGTAGCACAGATACGCAGTATTTT CSVAPGQGSTDTQYF
TRBJ2-2 TRBD1 . TRBV18 TGTGCCAGCTCACGGGGGACAGGGGCGAACACCGGGGAGCTGTTTTTT CASSRGTGANTGELFF
TRBJ2-2 TRBD2 . TRBV11-2 TGTGCTAGCAGCGCATTTGCGGGGGACACCGGGGAGCTGTTTTTT CASSAFAGDTGELFF
TRBJ2-7 . . TRBV2 TGTGCCAGCAGCTTGGTAGGGTCCGCCGAGCAGTACTTC CASSLVGSAEQYF
TRBJ2-5 . . TRBV5-1 TGCGCCAGCAGCCCGGGTGGAGAGACCCAGTACTTC CASSPGGETQYF
TRBJ2-3 . . TRBV29-1 TGCAGCGTTCTCGGTCAGGCGATTAGCACAGATACGCAGTATTTT CSVLGQAISTDTQYF
TRBJ2-3 . . TRBV7-2 TGTGCCAGCAGCTTATTGGGGACGTCGCAGTATTTT CASSLLGTSQYF
TRBJ2-5 TRBD2 . TRBV2 TGTGCCAGCAGTGACTTAGCGGGAGGGCCAGGGACCCAGTACTTC CASSDLAGGPGTQYF
TRBJ2-7 TRBD1 . TRBV28 TGTGCCAGCAGGGCCCCCCGGGACAGATCCTACGAGCAGTACTTC CASRAPRDRSYEQYF
TRBJ1-5 . . TRBV4-1 TGCGCCAGCAGCCAAGTTTATAGCAATCAGCCCCAGCATTTT CASSQVYSNQPQHF
TRBJ2-3 . . TRBV5-1 TGCGCCAGCAGCTTGCCGGGGACAGATACGCAGTATTTT CASSLPGTDTQYF
TRBJ1-5 . . TRBV7-9 TGTGCCAGCAGCTTAAAAGGGCCTAGTCAGCCCCAGCATTTT CASSLKGPSQPQHF
TRBJ1-4 . . TRBV27 TGTGCCAGCAGTTTACACGGGACACAGAATGAAAAACTGTTTTTT CASSLHGTQNEKLFF
TRBJ2-6 . . TRBV5-1 TGCGCCAGCAGCTTGGACCGACTTGGCTCTGGGGCCAACGTCCTGACTTTC CASSLDRLGSGANVLTF
TRBJ2-5 . . TRBV5-1 TGCGCCAGCAGCTTGGCCGTTCAGGGAGGAACGGAGACCCAGTACTTC CASSLAVQGGTETQYF
TRBJ2-7 TRBD1 . TRBV5-6 TGTGCCAGCAGCGGAGGGACAGGGACCTACGAGCAGTACTTC CASSGGTGTYEQYF
TRBJ2-1 . . TRBV12-2 TGTGCAAGTCGCCCCCGAACCAATGAGCAGTTCTTC CASRPRTNEQFF
TRBJ2-2 . . TRBV30 TGTGCCTGGAGTGTAGGTTTGCAGTTCACCGGGGAGCTGTTTTTT CAWSVGLQFTGELFF
TRBJ1-1 . few TRBV11-3 TGTGCCAGCAGCCTCAGCGGGATGAACACTGAAGCTTTCTTT CASSLSGMNTEAFF
TRBJ1-5 . . TRBV6-1 TGTGCCAGCAGGGGTCCTACTAGCAATCAGCCCCAGCATTTT CASRGPTSNQPQHF
TRBJ2-3 . . TRBV18 TGTGCCAGCTCACCCGGCGCTGGGGCGCAGTATTTT CASSPGAGAQYF
TRBJ1-5 . . TRBV6-5 TGTGCCAGCAGCTCAGCAGGGGTGAATCAGCCCCAGCATTTT CASSSAGVNQPQHF
TRBJ2-7 . . TRBV27 TGTGCCAGCAGTCGGAATAACTACGAGCAGTACTTC CASSRNNYEQYF
TRBJ2-3 . . TRBV15 TGTGCCACCAGCGGGACGGAATTTAGCACAGATACGCAGTATTTT CATSGTEFSTDTQYF
TRBJ2-1 . . TRBV9 TGTGCCAGCAGCACCGGGGTCGAGCCCCCGGGGGAGCAGTTCTTC CASSTGVEPPGEQFF
TRBJ2-2 . . TRBV4-2 TGTGCCAGCAGCCAAGATATCGCAGCGAACACCGGGGAGCTGTTTTTT CASSQDIAANTGELFF
TRBJ1-5 TRBD1 . TRBV7-9 TGTGCCAGCAGCTCCAGGGGGGGCCAGCCCCAGCATTTT CASSSRGGQPQHF
TRBJ1-2 . . TRBV2 TGTGCCAGCAGCGCAGACAGCTATGGCTACACCTTC CASSADSYGYTF